The TCR beta chain described here comes from a study of breast tumors, draining lymph nodes, adjacent tissues. This clonotype came up many times. The target antigen is unknown. Samples came from axillary lymph nodes draining the breast cancer. TCRdb processed the multiplex PCR reads anew with MiXCR; each CDR3 protein has one entry. The sample contains around 140,000 distinct CDR3 sequences, approximately 32% of which appear only once. Whole-study results and caveats: Luminal-like breast cancer showed significantly higher tumor–nontumor repertoire similarity than basal-like. Tumor repertoires ranked between lymph nodes and nontumor tissue in diversity, with V and J gene preferences.

Germline loops: CDR1 SGDLS, CDR2 YYNGEE. CDR3 length: 15 amino acids. The germline V and J ends were trimmed by 1 base and 3 bases, with 13 bases remaining between them. This sequence was found in a female donor with breast cancer. Some clones in this sample may be carry-over from other donors' samples. The specimen was axillary lymph node tissue. This rearrangement joins TRBV9 to TRBJ2-5, with a possible D match to TRBD1 (5 bases). CDR3 residues: CASSVSLQGKETQYF. CDR3 DNA sequence: TGTGCCAGCAGCGTATCGCTTCAGGGCAAAGAGACCCAGTACTTC.